This T cell receptor (beta chain) was observed in a study of CD8+ T cells in alopecia areata. Study details: Those treated were given oral tofacitinib at 5 to 10 mg twice daily.

Broader study findings: Tofacitinib significantly brought down scalp clonality and expanded CD8+ clones among top 100. Mice showed TCR sharing more clearly than patients did, possibly owing to HLA. Uncertainty remains about how baseline CD8+ expansion links to response, with one nonresponder.

For this clone: Its antigen is as yet unknown.

The CDR3 is made up of 13 amino acids. Germline assignment: CDR1 SEHNR and CDR2 FQNEAQ (reference sequence). Trimming stripped 6 bases from V and 10 bases from J, with 18 bases between. After isolation, RNA underwent reverse transcription to generate cDNA as the sequencing template. The table came from immunoSEQ multiplex PCR; TCRdb's copy has only in-frame clones and leaves some out. The repertoire consists of approximately 150,000 clones, with roughly 86% occurring once and the leading ten covering around 13%. Treatment specified: oral pan-JAK inhibitor, 5-10 mg twice daily. The material sequenced was CD8+ T cells sorted from blood, taken at week 4, from a patient treated with tofacitinib. This sequence originates from a human donor with alopecia areata. This chain joins TRBV7-9 and TRBJ1-2; D is uncertain. The CDR3 DNA sequence: TGTGCCAGCAGTCACTCGGGTAGGGTTGACTACACCTTC. Its translation is CASSHSGRVDYTF.